These T cell receptor beta chains were read from a single sample in a study of blood T cell repertoires in COVID-19. Using immunoSEQ multiplex PCR, the repertoire was profiled, and TCRdb retains in-frame clones only, with some absent. The sample lists more than 150,000 clones, more than 80% occurring once. Source material: peripheral blood. These receptors all stem from a man in his sixties with acute or convalescent COVID-19. Both conserved end residues are part of each CDR3. The order of the fields is V gene, J gene, CDR3 protein.

>TRBV12-5|TRBJ2-2
CASLRAWGTWGELFF
>TRBV5-1|TRBJ2-7
CASSPETGEGEQYF
>TRBV6-5|TRBJ1-1
CASSTPGTGNTEAFF
>TRBV4-1|TRBJ2-2
CASSQDGWLVSNTGELFF
>TRBV2|TRBJ1-3
CARGRAGNTIYF
>TRBV5-6|TRBJ2-1
CASSLRFTGIRPSEQFF
>TRBV2|TRBJ1-2
CASSEAETGSYGYTF
>TRBV5-5|TRBJ2-7
CASSFGGTSGAYEQYF
>TRBV5-4|TRBJ2-7
CASSLGQYEQYF
>TRBV30|TRBJ2-1
CAWSPFKIVGGPNEQFF
>TRBV24-1|TRBJ2-1
CATSDPGSSGGAWRNEQFF
>TRBV7-9|TRBJ1-1
CASSLQMTEAFF
>TRBV5-1|TRBJ1-6
CASSLAGLSSLHF
>TRBV4-2|TRBJ2-5
CASSLGTAGGETQYF
>TRBV6-2/TRBV6-3|TRBJ2-3
CASSYSSHWEGTDTQYF
>TRBV10-3|TRBJ2-7
CASGGGGPYEQYF
>TRBV5-5|TRBJ2-3
CASSLSTRGGYDTQYF
>TRBV15|TRBJ2-7
CATTPTAGASYEQYF
>TRBV21-1|TRBJ1-1
CASSKCGRTGVTSAFF
>TRBV6-2/TRBV6-3|TRBJ1-1
CASSYSQGLNTEAFF
>TRBV19|TRBJ1-1
CASSPGGAGWTEAFF
>TRBV11-2|TRBJ1-5
CASSPDRGNQPQHF